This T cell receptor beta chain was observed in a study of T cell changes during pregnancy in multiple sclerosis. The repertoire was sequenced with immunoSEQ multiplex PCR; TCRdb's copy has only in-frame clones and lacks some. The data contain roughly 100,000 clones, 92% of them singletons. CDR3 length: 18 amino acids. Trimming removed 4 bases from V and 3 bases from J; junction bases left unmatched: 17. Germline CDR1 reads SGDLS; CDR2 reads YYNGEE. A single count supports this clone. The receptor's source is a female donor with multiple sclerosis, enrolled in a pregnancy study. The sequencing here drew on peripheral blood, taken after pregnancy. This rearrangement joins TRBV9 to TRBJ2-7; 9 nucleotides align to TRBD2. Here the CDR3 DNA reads TGTGCCAGCAGCCCCTCGGGGCTAGCGGGGCCGCCTCTCTACGAGCAGTACTTC. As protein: CASSPSGLAGPPLYEQYF.